This T cell receptor (beta chain) was documented in a study of a mutant IDH1 vaccine in newly diagnosed glioma. About the study: Patients were started on vaccination 4-6 weeks after radiotherapy alone, or with temozolomide cycles. There were approximately 62% males and around 38% females among treated patients, whose mean age was about 40 years.

The assay was immunoSEQ multiplex PCR, and TCRdb's table has in-frame clones only and misses some. Among about 25,000 clones listed, about 80% were seen once. The CDR3 contains 14 residues. The V gene's germline CDR1 is MNHNS and CDR2 SASEGT. The V end lost 5 bases, the J end lost 5 bases, and 14 bases lay between the germline ends. The time point denotes: week 11, during vaccination. Vaccination comprised doses that each held 300 ug of mutant IDH1 20-mer peptide, plus topical imiquimod. New WHO grade 3 or 4 astrocytomas that were IDH1-mutant and ATRX-lost had been found in donors. On this clone: Antigen: not known.

The clonotype was recovered from a woman aged 18-29 years with glioma. Sequenced here: PBMCs, sampled from a glioma patient whose treatment included an IDH1 peptide vaccine. The V gene is TRBV6-1, the J gene TRBJ2-3, with D tentatively TRBD2 (5 bases). CDR3 nucleotide sequence: TGTGCCAGCAGTACACGGACTGGGTTAGATACGCAGTATTTT. Amino acids: CASSTRTGLDTQYF.